This TCR beta chain is drawn from a study of CD8 T cells in ankylosing spondylitis. This clonotype was detected only a few times. Its antigen is not identified. TCRdb used MiXCR to reprocess the 5' RACE reads, holding one entry per CDR3 protein. The table shows hundreds of thousands of distinct CDR3 sequences, with more than 25% occurring only once. The CDR3 spans 13 residues. V gave up 1 base and J gave up 7 bases, with 13 bases separating them. CDR1 and CDR2 (germline): DFQATT, SNEGSKA (reference sequence). Study-wide results and caveats: Ankylosing spondylitis blood seemed to carry a telltale TCR beta motif made of several highly homologous variants. Reported data indicate significant enrichment of disease-linked clones within matched ankylosing spondylitis synovial fluid.

The sample comprised blood, either unsorted or a sorted T cell fraction (not recorded which). The source of this sequence is a male donor with ankylosing spondylitis. The genes are TRBV20-1 and TRBJ2-5; D assignment may be TRBD1 or TRBD2 (5 bases each). CDR3 in DNA: TGCAGTGCTAGAGTAGGGACCCGGGGGACCCAGTACTTC. This sequence encodes CSARVGTRGTQYF.